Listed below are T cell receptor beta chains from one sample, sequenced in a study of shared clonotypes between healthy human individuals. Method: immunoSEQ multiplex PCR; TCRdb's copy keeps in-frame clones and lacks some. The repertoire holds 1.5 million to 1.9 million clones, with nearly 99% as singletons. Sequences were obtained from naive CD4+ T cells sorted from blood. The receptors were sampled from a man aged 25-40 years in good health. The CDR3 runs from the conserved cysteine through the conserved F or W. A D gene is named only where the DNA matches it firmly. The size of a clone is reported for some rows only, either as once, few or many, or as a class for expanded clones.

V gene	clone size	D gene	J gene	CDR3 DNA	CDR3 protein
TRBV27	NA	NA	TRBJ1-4	TGTGCCAGCAGTCACACGCTGGGCGCAGGGTTGGGAAACTTTCGTAATGAAAAACTGTTTTTT	CASSHTLGAGLGNFRNEKLFF
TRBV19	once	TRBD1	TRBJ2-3	TGTGCCAGTAGTAACCTATACAAGGACAGGGGGCGAGATACGCAGTATTTT	CASSNLYKDRGRDTQYF
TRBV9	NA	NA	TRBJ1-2	TGTGCCAGCAGCGTGGACGTGCAGGCCTATGGCTACACCTTC	CASSVDVQAYGYTF
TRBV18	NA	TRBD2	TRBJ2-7	TGTGCCAGCTCAAGCGGGGTCTCCTACGAGCAGTACTTC	CASSSGVSYEQYF
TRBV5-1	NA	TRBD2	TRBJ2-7	TGCGCCAGCAGCTTGGCCGTGAGGACTAGCGCCAACTACGAGCAGTACTTC	CASSLAVRTSANYEQYF
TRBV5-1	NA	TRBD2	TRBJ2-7	TGCGCCAGCAGCTCTTCTAGCGGGAGAACCGAGCAGTACTTC	CASSSSSGRTEQYF
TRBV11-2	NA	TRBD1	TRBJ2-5	TGTGCCAGCAGCTTAGTCTGGGACAGGGGGCAGGGAGAGACCCAGTACTTC	CASSLVWDRGQGETQYF
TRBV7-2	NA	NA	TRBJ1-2	TGTGCCAGCAGCCCTGGGGGGGGCGCAAGGACCTATGGCTACACCTTC	CASSPGGGARTYGYTF
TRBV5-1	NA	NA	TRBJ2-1	TGCGCCAGCAGCTTGCTGCCCGTGGGGGATAATGAGCAGTTCTTC	CASSLLPVGDNEQFF
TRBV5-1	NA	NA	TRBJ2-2	TGCGCCAGCAGCGGCGCAGGGAACACCGGGGAGCTGTTTTTT	CASSGAGNTGELFF
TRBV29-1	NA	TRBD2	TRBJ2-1	TGCAGCGACATACTAGCGGGAGGAGGCAGTGAGCAGTTCTTC	CSDILAGGGSEQFF